This T cell receptor beta chain was sequenced in a study of blood T cells in healthy people across ages. Study information: Every two T cells gave about one barcoded beta molecule via template switching. General observations from the study: Those diversity estimates obtained from one million T cells were thought to be underestimates.

On this clonotype itself: Antigen unknown.

Sample donors were healthy Caucasian individuals that came from Russia, aged 6 to 90. With a J-beta primer mix and a sample-barcoded 5' primer, a second PCR ran roughly 6 to 11 cycles. CDR3-containing paired-end reads numbering at least 2.5 million came from each sample. MiXCR, run by TCRdb on the 5' RACE reads, gives a single entry per CDR3 protein. Of 1.5 million to 2 million distinct CDR3 sequences listed, around 40% were seen once; the top ten hold roughly 23%. Germline V gene sequence: CDR1 SGHVS, CDR2 FQNEAQ. The CDR3 spans 12 residues. The V gene end was trimmed by 4 bases and the J gene end by 7 bases; junction bases not matched to a gene: 2.

The specimen was blood. This TCR was sampled from a human donor in good health. The chain links TRBV7-8 to TRBJ1-2, with TRBD1 matching over 8 bases. The CDR3 loop is CASSSGGSGYTF. The CDR3 coding sequence is TGTGCCAGCAGCTCAGGGGGCAGTGGCTACACCTTC.